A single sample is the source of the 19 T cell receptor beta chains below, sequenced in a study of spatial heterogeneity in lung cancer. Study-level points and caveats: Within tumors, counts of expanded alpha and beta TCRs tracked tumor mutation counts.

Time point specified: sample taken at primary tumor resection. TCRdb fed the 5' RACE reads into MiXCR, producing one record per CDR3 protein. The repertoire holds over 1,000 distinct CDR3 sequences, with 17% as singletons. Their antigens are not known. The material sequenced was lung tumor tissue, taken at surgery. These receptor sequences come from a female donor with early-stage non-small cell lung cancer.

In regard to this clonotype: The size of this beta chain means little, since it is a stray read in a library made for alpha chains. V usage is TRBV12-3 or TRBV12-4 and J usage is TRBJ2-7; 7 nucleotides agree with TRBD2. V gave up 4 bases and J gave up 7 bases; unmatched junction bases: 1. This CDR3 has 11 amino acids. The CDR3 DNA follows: TGTGCCAGCAGTTACGGGGGGGAGCAGTACTTC. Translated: CASSYGGEQYF.

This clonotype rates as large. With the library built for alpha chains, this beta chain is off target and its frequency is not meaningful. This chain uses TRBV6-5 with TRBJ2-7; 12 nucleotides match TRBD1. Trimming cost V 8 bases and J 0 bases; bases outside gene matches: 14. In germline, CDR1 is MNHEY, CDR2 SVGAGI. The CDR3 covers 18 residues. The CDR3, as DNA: TGTGCCAGCGCACCGGGACAGGGGGCATTAGGAGGCTCCTACGAGCAGTACTTC. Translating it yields CASAPGQGALGGSYEQYF.

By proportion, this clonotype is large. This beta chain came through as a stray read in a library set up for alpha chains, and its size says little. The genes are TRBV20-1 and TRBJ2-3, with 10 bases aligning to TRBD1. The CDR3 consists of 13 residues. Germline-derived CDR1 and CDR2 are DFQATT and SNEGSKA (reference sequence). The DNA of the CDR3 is TGCAGGGGGGACAGGGGATCAACAGATACGCAGTATTTT. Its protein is CRGDRGSTDTQYF.

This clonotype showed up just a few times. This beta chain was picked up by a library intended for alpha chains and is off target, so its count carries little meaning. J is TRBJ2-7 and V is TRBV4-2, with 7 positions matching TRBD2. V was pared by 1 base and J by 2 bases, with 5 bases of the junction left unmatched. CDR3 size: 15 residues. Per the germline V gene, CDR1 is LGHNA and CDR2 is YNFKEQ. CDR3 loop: CASSQAGGSAYEQYF. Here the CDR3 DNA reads TGTGCCAGCAGCCAAGCAGGCGGGAGTGCCTACGAGCAGTACTTC.

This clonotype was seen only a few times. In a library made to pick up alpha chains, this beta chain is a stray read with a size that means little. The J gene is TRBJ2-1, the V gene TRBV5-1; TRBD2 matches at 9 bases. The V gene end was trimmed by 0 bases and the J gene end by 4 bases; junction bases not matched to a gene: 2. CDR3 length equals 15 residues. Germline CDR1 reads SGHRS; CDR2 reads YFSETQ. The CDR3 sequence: CASSLGTSEYNEQFF. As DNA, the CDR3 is TGCGCCAGCAGCTTGGGGACTAGCGAATACAATGAGCAGTTCTTC.

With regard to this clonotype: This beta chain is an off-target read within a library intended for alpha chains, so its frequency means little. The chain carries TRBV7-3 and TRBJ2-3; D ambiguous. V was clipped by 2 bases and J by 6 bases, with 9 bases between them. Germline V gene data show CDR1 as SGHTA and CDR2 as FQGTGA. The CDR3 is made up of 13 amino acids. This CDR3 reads CASSLSVGDTQYF. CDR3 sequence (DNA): TGTGCCAGCAGCTTATCAGTCGGCGATACGCAGTATTTT.

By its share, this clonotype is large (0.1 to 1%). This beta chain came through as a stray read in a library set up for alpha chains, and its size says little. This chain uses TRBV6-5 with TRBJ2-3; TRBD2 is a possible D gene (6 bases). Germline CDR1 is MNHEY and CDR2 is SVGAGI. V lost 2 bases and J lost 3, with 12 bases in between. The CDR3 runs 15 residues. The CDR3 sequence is CASSYVAGSTDTQYF. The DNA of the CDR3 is TGTGCCAGCAGTTACGTGGCGGGAAGTACAGATACGCAGTATTTT.

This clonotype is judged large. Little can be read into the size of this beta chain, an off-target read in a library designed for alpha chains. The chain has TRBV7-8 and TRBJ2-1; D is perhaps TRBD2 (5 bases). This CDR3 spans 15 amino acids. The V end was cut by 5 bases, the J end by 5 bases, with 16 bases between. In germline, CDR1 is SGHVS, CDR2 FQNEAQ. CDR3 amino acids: CASSPRSREHNEQFF. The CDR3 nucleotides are TGTGCCAGCAGCCCGCGTTCTCGGGAACACAATGAGCAGTTCTTC.

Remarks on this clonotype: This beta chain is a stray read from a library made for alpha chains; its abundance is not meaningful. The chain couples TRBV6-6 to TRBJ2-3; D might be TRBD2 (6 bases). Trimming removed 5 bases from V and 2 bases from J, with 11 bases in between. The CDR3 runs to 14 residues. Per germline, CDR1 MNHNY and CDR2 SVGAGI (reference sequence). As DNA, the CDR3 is TGTGCCAGCAGTCCCCGGGAGCCCACAGATACGCAGTATTTT. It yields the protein CASSPREPTDTQYF.

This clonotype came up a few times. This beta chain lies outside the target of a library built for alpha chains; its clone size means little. The CDR3 spells CSARQTYEQYF. CDR3 coding DNA: TGCAGTGCCAGACAGACTTACGAGCAGTACTTC. V and J are TRBV20-1 and TRBJ2-7, with D perhaps TRBD1 (5 bases). V lost 6 bases and J 4 bases, leaving 10 bases between the germline ends. CDR1 is DFQATT, CDR2 SNEGSKA, per germline (reference sequence). CDR3 length: 11 amino acids.

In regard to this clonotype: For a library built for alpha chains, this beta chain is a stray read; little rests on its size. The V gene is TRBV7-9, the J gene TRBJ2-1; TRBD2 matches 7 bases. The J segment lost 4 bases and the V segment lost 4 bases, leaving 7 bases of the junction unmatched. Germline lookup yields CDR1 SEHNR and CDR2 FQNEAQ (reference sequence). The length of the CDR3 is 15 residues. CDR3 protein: CASSYSSGNYNEQFF. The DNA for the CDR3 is TGTGCCAGCAGCTACTCTAGCGGAAATTACAATGAGCAGTTCTTC.

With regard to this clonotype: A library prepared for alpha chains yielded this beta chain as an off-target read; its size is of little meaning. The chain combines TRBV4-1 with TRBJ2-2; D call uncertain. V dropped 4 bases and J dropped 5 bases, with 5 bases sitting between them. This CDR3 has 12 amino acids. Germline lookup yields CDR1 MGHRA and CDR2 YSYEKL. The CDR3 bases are TGCGCCAGCAGCCCGACTACCGGGGAGCTGTTTTTT. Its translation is CASSPTTGELFF.

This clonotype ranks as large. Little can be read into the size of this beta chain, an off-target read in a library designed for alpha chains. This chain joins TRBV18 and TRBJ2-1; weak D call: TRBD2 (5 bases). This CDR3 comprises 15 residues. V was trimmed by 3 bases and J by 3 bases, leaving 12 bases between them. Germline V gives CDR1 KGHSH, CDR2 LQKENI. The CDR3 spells CASSPDLSIYNEQFF. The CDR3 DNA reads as TGTGCCAGCTCACCGGACTTAAGTATCTACAATGAGCAGTTCTTC. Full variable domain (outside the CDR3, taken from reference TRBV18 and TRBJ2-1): NAGVMQNPRHLVRRRGQEARLRCSPMKGHSHVYWYRQLPEEGLKFMVYLQKENIIDESGMPKERFSAEFPKEGPSILRIQQVVRGDSAAYFCASSPDLSIYNEQFFGPGTRLTVL.

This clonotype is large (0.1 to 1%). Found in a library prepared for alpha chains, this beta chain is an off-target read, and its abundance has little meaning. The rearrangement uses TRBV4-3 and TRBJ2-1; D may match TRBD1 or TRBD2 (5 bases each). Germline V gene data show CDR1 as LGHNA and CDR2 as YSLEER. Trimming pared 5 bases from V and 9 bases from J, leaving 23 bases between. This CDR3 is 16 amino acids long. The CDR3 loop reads CASSLRPGPQRGEQFF. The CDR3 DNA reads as TGCGCCAGCAGCTTGCGACCGGGGCCCCAAAGGGGTGAGCAGTTCTTC.

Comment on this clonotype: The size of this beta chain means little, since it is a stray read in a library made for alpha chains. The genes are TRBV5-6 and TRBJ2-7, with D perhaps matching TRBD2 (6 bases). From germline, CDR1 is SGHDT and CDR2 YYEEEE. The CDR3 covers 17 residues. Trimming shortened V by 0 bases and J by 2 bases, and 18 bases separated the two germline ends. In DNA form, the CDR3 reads TGTGCCAGCAGCTTGGAATTCTATCCTAGCGCAACCTACGAGCAGTACTTC. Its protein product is CASSLEFYPSATYEQYF.

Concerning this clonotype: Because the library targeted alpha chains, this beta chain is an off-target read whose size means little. For the CDR3, the DNA is TGTGCCAGCAGTTTAGGAGGGATCGGCGCCTACGAGCAGTACTTC. Its protein product is CASSLGGIGAYEQYF. The V call is TRBV28, the J call TRBJ2-7; D possibly corresponds to TRBD2 (6 bases). The V end was cut by 2 bases, the J end by 2 bases, with 13 bases between. Germline V lookup: CDR1 MDHEN, CDR2 SYDVKM. The length of the CDR3 is 15 residues.

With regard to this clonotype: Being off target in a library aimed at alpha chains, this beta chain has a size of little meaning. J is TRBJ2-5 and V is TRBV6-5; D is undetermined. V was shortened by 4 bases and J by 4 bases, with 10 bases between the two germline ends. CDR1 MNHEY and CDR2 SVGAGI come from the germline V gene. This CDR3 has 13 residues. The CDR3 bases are TGTGCCAGCAGTTCCTTAGGTGGAGAGACCCAGTACTTC. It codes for CASSSLGGETQYF.

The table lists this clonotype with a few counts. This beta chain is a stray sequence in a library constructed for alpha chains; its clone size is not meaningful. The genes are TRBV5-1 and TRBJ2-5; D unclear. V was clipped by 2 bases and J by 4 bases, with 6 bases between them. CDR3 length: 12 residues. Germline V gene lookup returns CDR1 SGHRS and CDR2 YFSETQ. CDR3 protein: CASSLTTETQYF. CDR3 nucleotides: TGCGCCAGCAGCTTAACGACAGAGACCCAGTACTTC.

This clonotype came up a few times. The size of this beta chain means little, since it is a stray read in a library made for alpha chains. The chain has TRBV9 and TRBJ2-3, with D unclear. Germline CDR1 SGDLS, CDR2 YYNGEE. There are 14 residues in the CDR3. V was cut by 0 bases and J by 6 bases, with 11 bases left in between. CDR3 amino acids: CASSVDPTMDTQYF. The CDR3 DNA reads TGTGCCAGCAGCGTAGACCCTACGATGGATACGCAGTATTTT.